What follows are 2 T cell receptor beta chains derived from one specimen sequenced in a study of T cell changes during pregnancy in multiple sclerosis. The method was immunoSEQ multiplex PCR; TCRdb's version includes in-frame clones alone and lacks a portion of them. The sample consists of about 60,000 clones, roughly nine tenths of them appearing once. The sample here was peripheral blood, taken before pregnancy. The receptors stem from a female donor with multiple sclerosis, enrolled in a pregnancy study.

The chain links TRBV29-1 to TRBJ2-3, with TRBD2 matching 9 bases. Germline V gene sequence: CDR1 SQVTM, CDR2 ANQGSEA. The CDR3 covers 15 residues. V lost 0 bases, J lost 4 bases, and 5 bases stayed unmatched. This CDR3 is CSVEEGLAGSDTQYF. The CDR3 nucleotides are TGCAGCGTTGAAGAGGGGCTAGCGGGGTCAGATACGCAGTATTTT.

The rearrangement joins TRBV9 to TRBJ2-3, with 12 positions matching TRBD2. The CDR3 extends over 17 amino acids. From germline, CDR1 is SGDLS and CDR2 YYNGEE. The V gene end was trimmed by 3 bases and the J gene end by 4 bases; junction bases not matched to a gene: 9. The CDR3 DNA is TGTGCCAGCAGCGGACCTAGCGGGGGGGCCGGGGCAGATACGCAGTATTTT. Its translation: CASSGPSGGAGADTQYF.